A selection of T cell receptor beta chains follows, all from one sample in a study of T cells in Graves' hyperthyroidism and ophthalmopathy. TCRdb reprocessed the multiplex PCR reads with MiXCR, giving one entry per CDR3 protein. Altogether about 700,000 distinct CDR3 sequences are present, around 15% being singletons, with the ten largest covering about a tenth. The sample consisted of blood. Source of these receptors: a woman under 30 with Graves' hyperthyroidism. The CDR3 runs from the conserved cysteine through the conserved F or W. A D gene is named only where the DNA matches it firmly. Not all rows give a size; the values are once, few, many and, for expanded clones, a class.

V	size	J	length	D	DNA	CDR3
TRBV3-1	many	TRBJ2-1	16	TRBD2	TGTGCCAGCAGCCAAGAACTAGCGGGAGGGGCAGTTGAGCAGTTCTTC	CASSQELAGGAVEQFF
TRBV27	many	TRBJ2-7	14	NA	TGTGCCAGCAGTTTATCCGCGACTCCCTACGAGCAGTACTTC	CASSLSATPYEQYF
TRBV13	many	TRBJ1-2	15	TRBD1	TGTGCCAGCAGCTTAAAGGGACAGGAACCTTATGGCTACACCTTC	CASSLKGQEPYGYTF
TRBV6-1	NA	TRBJ2-6	17	NA	TGTGCCAGCAGTCTCAGGGTAGGGGCCTCTGGGGCCAACGTCCTGACTTTC	CASSLRVGASGANVLTF
TRBV5-4	few	TRBJ1-2	15	TRBD1	TGTGCCAGCAGCTGGGGACAGGGTGGGAACTATGGCTACACCTTC	CASSWGQGGNYGYTF
TRBV4-1	NA	TRBJ2-5	14	TRBD1	TGCGCCAGCAGCCAAGTTGGGACAGAAGAGACCCAGTACTTC	CASSQVGTEETQYF
TRBV11-2	NA	TRBJ1-1	12	TRBD1	TGTGCCAGCAGCTTGGGACAGGGAGGGCCATTCTTT	CASSLGQGGPFF
TRBV10-3	few	TRBJ1-1	14	TRBD1	TGTGCCATCACTGGGACAGCCATGAACACTGAAGCTTTCTTT	CAITGTAMNTEAFF
TRBV6-1	many	TRBJ1-5	13	NA	TGTGCCAGCAGCTGGGGGACAAATCAGCCCCAGCATTTT	CASSWGTNQPQHF
TRBV19	NA	TRBJ2-7	14	NA	TGTGCCAGTTCCTCCGGGACTGATACTGCCGAGCAGTACTTC	CASSSGTDTAEQYF
TRBV28	many	TRBJ2-7	15	NA	TGTGCCAGCAGTTTTAGGGCGGGAATTCGTAGAGAGCAGTACTTC	CASSFRAGIRREQYF
TRBV3-1	NA	TRBJ2-2	17	NA	TGTGCCAGCAGCCCCAACCTCGGGACTGTGAAGACCGGGGAGCTGTTTTTT	CASSPNLGTVKTGELFF
TRBV29-1	few	TRBJ1-2	10	NA	TGCAGCGTTGACCCAGGTGGCTACACCTTC	CSVDPGGYTF
TRBV7-9	many	TRBJ2-7	12	NA	TGTGCCAGCAGCCCAGGGAATTACGAGCAGTACTTC	CASSPGNYEQYF
TRBV20-1	many	TRBJ1-5	15	TRBD1	TGCAGTGCTACCCTACCTCGACAGGGGGATCAGCCCCAGCATTTT	CSATLPRQGDQPQHF